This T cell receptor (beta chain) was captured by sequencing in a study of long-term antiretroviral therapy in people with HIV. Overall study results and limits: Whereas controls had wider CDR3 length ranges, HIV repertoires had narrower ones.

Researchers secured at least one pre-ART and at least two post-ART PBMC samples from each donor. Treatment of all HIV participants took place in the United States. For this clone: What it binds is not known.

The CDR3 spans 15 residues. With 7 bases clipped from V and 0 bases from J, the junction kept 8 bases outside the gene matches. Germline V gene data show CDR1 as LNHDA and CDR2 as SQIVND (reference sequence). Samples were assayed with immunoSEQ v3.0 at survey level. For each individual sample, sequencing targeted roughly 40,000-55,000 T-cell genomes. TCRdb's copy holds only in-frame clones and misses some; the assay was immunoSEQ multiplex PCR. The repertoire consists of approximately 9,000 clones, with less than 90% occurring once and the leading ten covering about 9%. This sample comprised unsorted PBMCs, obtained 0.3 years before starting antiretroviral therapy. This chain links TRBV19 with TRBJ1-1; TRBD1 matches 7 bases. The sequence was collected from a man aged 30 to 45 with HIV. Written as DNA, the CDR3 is TGTGCCAGTAAGTCGAAGGGACAGCTGAACACTGAAGCTTTCTTT. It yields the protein CASKSKGQLNTEAFF.